The text below deals with one T cell receptor beta chain. These data come from a study of blood T cell repertoires in COVID-19. Study-wide background: Acute-phase and convalescent COVID-19 samples originated in the United States, Italy and Spain. From T cells, B-cell-depleted T cells, or PBMCs came the material, which was cDNA or gDNA.

Per the germline V gene, CDR1 is SNHLY and CDR2 is FYNNEI. Unmatched junction bases numbered 5, after V lost 7 bases and J lost 3 bases. The CDR3 is 13 residues long. A Seattle source enrolled patients during active infection and followed them longitudinally. In the original processing: Estimates of nucleated cell counts were drawn from the amplification of reference gene primers. The assay was immunoSEQ multiplex PCR, and TCRdb's table has in-frame clones only and misses some. That table supplies the V and J calls and clone size; D and trimming were determined from the DNA. Here the sample spans 150,000 or so clones, 70% to 85% being singletons.

The receptor comes from a man in his 60s with COVID-19, enrolled during active disease. The source material was peripheral blood. The chain couples TRBV2 to TRBJ1-1, with 7 bases matching TRBD1. CDR3 in amino acids: CASKGQAYTEAFF. The DNA for the CDR3 is TGTGCCAGCAAAGGACAGGCATACACTGAAGCTTTCTTT. The entire variable domain, with the rest obtained from reference TRBV2 and TRBJ1-1, is as follows: EPEVTQTPSHQVTQMGQEVILRCVPISNHLYFYWYRQILGQKVEFLVSFYNNEISEKSEIFDDQFSVERPDGSNFTLKIRSTKLEDSAMYFCASKGQAYTEAFFGQGTRLTVV.